Listed below are T cell receptor beta chains from one sample, sequenced in a study of cytomegalovirus exposure and HLA in healthy donors. Sequenced by immunoSEQ multiplex PCR; TCRdb stores in-frame clones only, minus some. The table records 150,000 to 200,000 clones, about 75% of them present only once. Sequenced material: PBMCs. The receptors here all came from a female donor in good health and CMV-seronegative. Both conserved end residues are part of each CDR3. Part of the rows lack a size; the others show once, few, many or a class for expanded clones.

v_call clone_size cdr3_aa
TRBV4-2 - CASSQDGFWKSGGEETQYF
TRBV6-5 - CASSRPSNRPQHF
TRBV30 - CAWSVNPGVSSGNTIYF
TRBV9 - CASSVDTSNQPQHF
TRBV6-1 few CASSELTGASEQYF
TRBV9 - CASSVGGASDTQYF
TRBV27 - CASSDRDRIYNEQFF
TRBV5-1 - CASSLAGQNSEAFF
TRBV27 - CASRSQGSNQPQHF
TRBV30 - CAWSANGAEYNSPLHF
TRBV14 - CASSQDKGGAGSYNEQFF
TRBV14 few CASRSPSTDTQYF
TRBV19 - CASSMGSGRNEQFF
TRBV4-1 - CASSQDGRGKGEQYF
TRBV6-6 - CASTTGTGGSKNIQYF
TRBV19 - CASSIGPGQGGTGELFF
TRBV7-9 - CASSFLEWGTDTQYF